The rows below give T cell receptor beta chains drawn from one sample of a study of T cells in Graves' hyperthyroidism and ophthalmopathy. TCRdb re-called the multiplex PCR reads with MiXCR, one entry per CDR3 protein. The profile shows around 210,000 distinct CDR3 sequences, roughly a sixth of them singletons. Sequencing was performed on blood. The receptors stem from a woman in her fifties or sixties with Graves' hyperthyroidism. Both conserved end residues are part of each CDR3. The D gene is left open where the match is weak. Expanded clones get a size class; other rows say once, few or many, or leave the size out.

abundance | j_gene | d_gene | v_gene | CDR3nt | CDR3aa
NA | TRBJ2-2 | NA | TRBV11-2 | TGTGCCAGCAGCCCCGGCGCCACGAACACCGGGGAGCTGTTTTTT | CASSPGATNTGELFF
NA | TRBJ1-1 | NA | TRBV19 | TGTGCCAGTAGTTTTCAGACAGCTCGAACGGCTGAAGCTTTCTTT | CASSFQTARTAEAFF
many | TRBJ1-6 | NA | TRBV28 | TGTGCCAGCACGCGAAGGTCCGGGGGTTCACCCCTCCACTTT | CASTRRSGGSPLHF
many | TRBJ2-1 | TRBD2 | TRBV3-1 | TGTGCCAGCAGCCAAGCTTTCGGGACTAGCGGGAGGCGTGAGCAGTTCTTC | CASSQAFGTSGRREQFF
few | TRBJ2-1 | NA | TRBV7-2 | TGTGCCAGCAGCTTGTGGGCGGGGACAGACAATGAGCAGTTCTTC | CASSLWAGTDNEQFF
many | TRBJ1-5 | NA | TRBV28 | TGTGCCAGCAGGACAGTTTTGAATCAGCCCCAGCATTTT | CASRTVLNQPQHF
NA | TRBJ2-1 | NA | TRBV2 | TGTGCCAGCAATGAAGAGGAACTTACCTACAATGAGCAGTTCTTC | CASNEEELTYNEQFF
NA | TRBJ1-1 | TRBD1 | TRBV11-3 | TGTGCCAGCAGCTCAGGGGGGCAAAAAGCTTTCTTT | CASSSGGQKAFF
many | TRBJ2-1 | TRBD2 | TRBV7-3 | TGTGCCAGCAGCTTGGGACTAGCGGGAGGGCTGGGGAATGAGCAGTTCTTC | CASSLGLAGGLGNEQFF
few | TRBJ1-5 | NA | TRBV27 | TGTGCCAGCGGATCCCCCTTCAATCAGCCCCAGCATTTT | CASGSPFNQPQHF
many | TRBJ2-1 | NA | TRBV28 | TGTGCCAGCCACCTCGGGGCAGGGTCCTACAATGAGCAGTTCTTC | CASHLGAGSYNEQFF
many | TRBJ2-5 | NA | TRBV3-1 | TGTGCCAGCAGCCAAGATCTGGCTAGCGTGACCCAGTACTTC | CASSQDLASVTQYF
NA | TRBJ2-5 | TRBD1 | TRBV11-3 | TGTGCCAGCAGCTCGCGACAGGGCGAGACCCAGTACTTC | CASSSRQGETQYF
NA | TRBJ2-7 | NA | TRBV9 | TGTGCCAGCAGCTACTCCCCTTCCCACGAGCAGTACTTC | CASSYSPSHEQYF
few | TRBJ1-4 | NA | TRBV6-1 | TGTGCCAGCAGCCCCAACAGGGCAACTAATGAAAAACTGTTTTTT | CASSPNRATNEKLFF
NA | TRBJ2-1 | NA | TRBV9 | TGTGCCAGCAGCCTTCGCGGGGACTACAATGAGCAGTTCTTC | CASSLRGDYNEQFF
many | TRBJ1-4 | NA | TRBV5-1 | TGCGCCAGCAGCCCCCAGGCAATTAACCCTAATGAAAAACTGTTTTTT | CASSPQAINPNEKLFF
NA | TRBJ2-3 | TRBD2 | TRBV6-1 | TGTGCCAGCAGTGGGCTATGGCTAGCGGGAAGAGATACGCAGTATTTT | CASSGLWLAGRDTQYF
NA | TRBJ2-7 | TRBD2 | TRBV5-1 | TGCGCCAGCAGCTTGGCGGGACTAGCGGGGCTCAACGAGCAGTACTTC | CASSLAGLAGLNEQYF
NA | TRBJ2-3 | TRBD2 | TRBV19 | TGTGCCAGTAGAGATAGACTAGCGGGAGTTTCAGATACGCAGTATTTT | CASRDRLAGVSDTQYF
NA | TRBJ2-7 | TRBD1 | TRBV5-1 | TGCGCCAGCAGCGTACAGGGGGCCTACGAGCAGTACTTC | CASSVQGAYEQYF
many | TRBJ2-5 | NA | TRBV6-5 | TGTGCCAGCAGTTACCGTGGGGAGACCCAGTACTTC | CASSYRGETQYF
few | TRBJ1-2 | NA | TRBV6-1 | TGTGCCAGCAGACCTGACACCGATGGCTACACCTTC | CASRPDTDGYTF
NA | TRBJ1-2 | NA | TRBV24-1 | TGTGCCACCAGTGATCCCACATGGAACGACTATGGCTACACCTTC | CATSDPTWNDYGYTF
NA | TRBJ2-3 | TRBD2 | TRBV28 | TGTGCCAGCAGTTTATTTGTATTAATGACTAGCGGGGTTAGCACAGATACGCAGTATTTT | CASSLFVLMTSGVSTDTQYF
NA | TRBJ1-2 | NA | TRBV7-9 | TGTGCCAGCAGCTTACCCCCTGACAGGAACTATGGCTACACCTTC | CASSLPPDRNYGYTF
NA | TRBJ1-4 | NA | TRBV10-3 | TGTGCCATCTCTGACAGGAAAAATGAAAAACTGTTTTTT | CAISDRKNEKLFF
NA | TRBJ2-2 | TRBD1 | TRBV18 | TGTGCCAGCTCATTTTTAACGGGGACAGGAGACACCGGGGAGCTGTTTTTT | CASSFLTGTGDTGELFF
many | TRBJ2-2 | NA | TRBV20-1 | TGCAGTGCTAGAGTTAGCGGGGAGCTGTTTTTT | CSARVSGELFF
few | TRBJ2-5 | TRBD1 | TRBV6-1 | TGTGTCAGCAGCTCAGGGGGTAGGCAAGAGACCCAGTACTTC | CVSSSGGRQETQYF
many | TRBJ1-1 | NA | TRBV7-9 | TGTGCCAGCAGCTTAGAAGGGTTTAGTGAACTAGCTTTCTTT | CASSLEGFSELAFF
NA | TRBJ2-7 | TRBD2 | TRBV28 | TGTGCCAGCAGTTTCCTAGCGGGAGGGGACGAGCAGTACTTC | CASSFLAGGDEQYF
NA | TRBJ1-1 | NA | TRBV3-1 | TGTGCCAGCAGCCAAGATGGAGGGGTGAACACTGAAGCTTTCTTT | CASSQDGGVNTEAFF
once | TRBJ1-1 | NA | TRBV7-9 | TGTGCCAGCAGCTTTGATACGAAGGCTGAAGCTTTCTTT | CASSFDTKAEAFF
NA | TRBJ2-3 | NA | TRBV20-1 | TGCAGTGCTAGGCAAAATTCCCTTAGCACAGATACGCAGTATTTT | CSARQNSLSTDTQYF
few | TRBJ2-3 | NA | TRBV9 | TGTGCCAGCAGCGTAGCTGATATGGGGATCACAGATACGCAGTATTTT | CASSVADMGITDTQYF
many | TRBJ2-5 | NA | TRBV12-3/TRBV12-4 | TGTGCCAGCAGTTTAACACCCCAAGAGACCCAGTACTTC | CASSLTPQETQYF
many | TRBJ2-2 | NA | TRBV12-3/TRBV12-4 | TGTGCCAGCACGGCGTCGAGCACCGGGGAGCTGTTTTTT | CASTASSTGELFF
many | TRBJ2-5 | NA | TRBV20-1 | TGCAGTGTATCCGGGGCCGGAGAGACCCAGTACTTC | CSVSGAGETQYF
NA | TRBJ2-4 | NA | TRBV2 | TGTGCCAACAGGGAATCGGACCCAACTTCAGCCAAAAACATTCAGTACTTC | CANRESDPTSAKNIQYF
NA | TRBJ1-4 | TRBD1 | TRBV28 | TGTGCCAGCAGTTATCAGGGGGTGGCTAATGAAAAACTGTTTTTT | CASSYQGVANEKLFF
many | TRBJ1-1 | NA | TRBV6-6 | TGTGCCAGCAGTTACGGACGGCGAAACACTGAAGCTTTCTTT | CASSYGRRNTEAFF
few | TRBJ2-3 | NA | TRBV24-1 | TGTGCCACCAGTGATCCCCGTCCAGGGGATACGCAGTATTTT | CATSDPRPGDTQYF
many | TRBJ1-2 | TRBD1 | TRBV11-3 | TGTGCCAGCAGCCGGGGACAGGGGGAACTCTATGGCTACACCTTC | CASSRGQGELYGYTF
few | TRBJ1-1 | NA | TRBV29-1 | TGCAGCCCCATAGGCCGTTTGAACACTGAAGCTTTCTTT | CSPIGRLNTEAFF
many | TRBJ1-2 | TRBD1 | TRBV10-2 | TGCGCCAGCAGTGAGCCTCCCGGGACAGGGCATGGCTACACCTTC | CASSEPPGTGHGYTF
many | TRBJ1-2 | NA | TRBV7-9 | TGTGCCAGCAGCTTGGGCACCGCCTATGGCTACACCTTC | CASSLGTAYGYTF
NA | TRBJ1-1 | NA | TRBV7-3 | TGTGCCAGCAGCTTAGGGGCTATGAACACTGAAGCTTTCTTT | CASSLGAMNTEAFF
many | TRBJ1-6 | NA | TRBV7-9 | TGTGCCAGCAGCTTTACAGGGACAACCCTGGGGAATTCACCCCTCCACTTT | CASSFTGTTLGNSPLHF
many | TRBJ1-3 | NA | TRBV24-1 | TGTGCCACCAGCGGGGGTACAAGCTCTGGAAACACCATATATTTT | CATSGGTSSGNTIYF
many | TRBJ2-1 | TRBD2 | TRBV5-1 | TGCGCCAGTTATAGTAGCGGGAGTCGGTACAATGAGCAGTTCTTC | CASYSSGSRYNEQFF
NA | TRBJ1-5 | NA | TRBV29-1 | TGCAGCGTGCAGGCGGGGGCGAGTCAGCCCCAGCATTTT | CSVQAGASQPQHF
NA | TRBJ1-1 | NA | TRBV29-1 | TGCAGCGTTGTGATTGAGGAAGCTTTCTTT | CSVVIEEAFF